The source of this T cell receptor beta chain is a study of CD8 T cells in ankylosing spondylitis. Findings and caveats of the study: In reactive arthritis synovial fluid and blood, some motif variants had been reported before.

This clonotype was observed at least ten times. No antigen is known for it. TCRdb re-called the 5' RACE reads with MiXCR, one entry per CDR3 protein. The sample lists about 130,000 distinct CDR3 sequences, around 8.5% occurring once. The germline gives CDR1 GTSNPN, CDR2 SVGIG (reference sequence). Trimming left V 6 bases short and J 9 bases short, with 20 bases between. The CDR3 has 13 residues. The chain is built from TRBV30 and TRBJ2-5, with a possible D match to TRBD2 (6 bases). This clonotype was obtained from a male donor with ankylosing spondylitis or in good health (not recorded which). The sample consisted of blood, either unsorted or a sorted T cell fraction (not recorded which). The CDR3 nucleotides read TGTGCCTGCGAGCTTAGCGGTTTCGGGGCCCAGTACTTC. Amino acids: CACELSGFGAQYF.